Presented here are 13 T cell receptor beta chains from one specimen sequenced in a study of CD8 T cells in ankylosing spondylitis. Study outcomes and limitations: What seemed typical of ankylosing spondylitis blood was a TCR beta motif built from roughly eight highly homologous variants.

Using its own MiXCR run on the 5' RACE reads, TCRdb lists one record per CDR3 protein. The sample has approximately 540,000 distinct CDR3 sequences, 10% to 15% seen once; the top ten hold nearly 7%. For these TCRs, the target antigens are not known. The sample taken for sequencing was blood, either unsorted or a sorted T cell fraction (not recorded which). The receptors shown here come from a male donor with ankylosing spondylitis.

This chain connects TRBV24-1 to TRBJ1-2; no reliable D call. This CDR3 contains 14 residues. Germline V gene data show CDR1 as KGHDR and CDR2 as SFDVKD. The V and J ends lost 2 bases and 0 bases respectively, with 6 bases between them. CDR3 in amino acids: CATSDSRSNYGYTF. The CDR3 DNA reads as TGTGCCACCAGTGATTCCAGGTCTAACTATGGCTACACCTTC.

The table lists this clonotype with many counts. This chain connects TRBV20-1 to TRBJ2-5, with D possibly being TRBD2 (6 bases). The germline gives CDR1 DFQATT, CDR2 SNEGSKA (reference sequence). This CDR3 has 13 amino acids. V was pared by 3 bases and J by 3 bases, with 11 bases between. The CDR3: CSASGEDEETQYF. Written as DNA, the CDR3 is TGCAGTGCTAGCGGGGAGGATGAAGAGACCCAGTACTTC.

This clonotype has a count of ten or more. V and J are TRBV12-3 or TRBV12-4 and TRBJ2-3; 9 nucleotides match TRBD2. V trimming: 7 bases; J trimming: 0 bases; junction bases outside the gene matches: 11. This CDR3 has 17 residues. Here the CDR3 reads CASTPTLAGFSTDTQYF. In DNA form, the CDR3 reads TGTGCCAGCACCCCGACCCTAGCGGGATTCAGCACAGATACGCAGTATTTT.

This clonotype was seen at least ten times. This sequence joins TRBV5-1 and TRBJ2-5; 9 bases are shared with TRBD1. The V and J ends lost 2 bases and 5 bases, in that order; junction bases with no gene match: 4. This CDR3 comprises 14 residues. Germline V gives CDR1 SGHRS, CDR2 YFSETQ. Here the CDR3 reads CASSFRDRVETQYF. In DNA, the CDR3 is TGCGCCAGCAGCTTCCGGGACAGGGTTGAGACCCAGTACTTC.

V usage is TRBV15 and J usage is TRBJ2-3; the match to TRBD2 covers 7 bases. V shed 1 base, J shed 0 bases, and the junction held 4 bases outside the gene matches. CDR1 is LNHNV, CDR2 YYDKDF, per germline (reference sequence). CDR3 length: 16 amino acids. The chain's CDR3 is CATSRASGSSTDTQYF. CDR3 bases: TGTGCCACCAGCAGAGCTAGCGGCTCTAGCACAGATACGCAGTATTTT.

V gene TRBV6-2 or TRBV6-3 combines with J gene TRBJ2-2, with TRBD2 matching over 8 bases. The CDR3 has 13 residues. The trim removed 5 bases at V and 6 bases at J, leaving 2 bases unmatched. The germline V gene encodes CDR1 MNHEY and CDR2 SVGEGT. CDR3 residues: CASSPGGAGELFF. In DNA form, the CDR3 reads TGTGCCAGCAGTCCGGGGGGGGCCGGGGAGCTGTTTTTT.

This clonotype was seen only a few times. This chain uses TRBV20-1 with TRBJ2-7, with 11 positions matching TRBD2. The germline gives CDR1 DFQATT, CDR2 SNEGSKA (reference sequence). CDR3 length: 15 residues. The ends lost 6 bases at V and 1 base at J; junction bases unmatched: 8. CDR3 DNA sequence: TGCAGTGCCTCACCGGGACTAGCGGAGTCCTACGAGCAGTACTTC. Its protein product is CSASPGLAESYEQYF.

This clonotype was detected ten times or more. The chain joins TRBV4-2 to TRBJ2-1, with no clear D. Germline-derived CDR1 and CDR2 are LGHNA and YNFKEQ. The CDR3 sequence is 16 residues long. Between the trimmed V and J ends, which lost 1 base and 0 bases, there was a span of 10 bases. In DNA form, the CDR3 reads TGTGCCAGCAGCCAAGTTTCTGTCATCTCCTACAATGAGCAGTTCTTC. Protein sequence: CASSQVSVISYNEQFF.

This chain joins TRBV7-2 and TRBJ2-1; 8 bases line up with TRBD1. The CDR3 covers 16 residues. CDR1 SGHTA and CDR2 FQGNSA come from the germline V gene. V gave up 5 bases and J gave up 7 bases; unmatched junction bases: 13. CDR3 DNA: TGTGCCAGCAGCGTCGACAGGGGTGTGGTGTGGAATGAGCAGTTCTTC. It yields the protein CASSVDRGVVWNEQFF.

There are many counts of this clonotype. The chain links TRBV20-1 to TRBJ2-3, with 7 nucleotides matching TRBD1. The CDR3 contains 14 residues. Losses at the gene ends were 6 bases for V and 0 bases for J; bases not matched to a gene: 6. Germline assignment: CDR1 DFQATT and CDR2 SNEGSKA (reference sequence). CDR3 region: CSAPTGLSTDTQYF. CDR3 sequence (DNA): TGCAGTGCCCCGACAGGGCTGAGCACAGATACGCAGTATTTT.

The chain uses TRBV5-1 and TRBJ1-4; D is perhaps TRBD1 (5 bases). This CDR3 region has 14 residues. CDR1 is SGHRS, CDR2 YFSETQ, per germline. Deletions cut 0 bases from V and 7 bases from J, with 10 bases between. The CDR3 region is CASSLGRAAEKLFF. The CDR3 DNA reads as TGCGCCAGCAGCTTGGGCAGGGCCGCTGAAAAACTGTTTTTT.

The J gene is TRBJ2-1, the V gene TRBV12-3 or TRBV12-4; 8 bases fit TRBD2. J gave up 4 bases and V 1 base, and 18 bases lay outside the gene matches. CDR3 length: 20 residues. CDR3 in amino acids: CASSLGYTGGLVGRYNEQFF. The CDR3 DNA follows: TGTGCCAGCAGTTTAGGGTATACGGGGGGGTTAGTGGGTCGGTACAATGAGCAGTTCTTC.

The CDR3 coding sequence is TGTGCCAGCAGGAAGACAGGGCGCACAGATACGCAGTATTTT. This encodes CASRKTGRTDTQYF. The chain joins TRBV6-1 to TRBJ2-3, with TRBD1 matching over 7 bases. There are 14 residues in the CDR3. The germline V gene has CDR1 MNHNS and CDR2 SASEGT. V was clipped by 6 bases and J by 1 base; unmatched bases: 4.